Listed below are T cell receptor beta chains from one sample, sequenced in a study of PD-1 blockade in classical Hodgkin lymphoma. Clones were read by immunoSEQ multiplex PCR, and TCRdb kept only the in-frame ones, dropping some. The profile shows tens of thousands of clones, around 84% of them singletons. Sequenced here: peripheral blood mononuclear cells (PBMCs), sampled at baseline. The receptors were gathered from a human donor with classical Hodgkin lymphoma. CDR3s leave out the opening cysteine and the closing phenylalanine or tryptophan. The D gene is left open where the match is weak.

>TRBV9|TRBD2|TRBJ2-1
ASSVDLRVAGSEQF
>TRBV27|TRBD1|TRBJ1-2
ASGLGTAGIYGYT
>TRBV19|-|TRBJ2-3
ASSIPGAGDTQY
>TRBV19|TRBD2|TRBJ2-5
ASSLVGTKQETQY
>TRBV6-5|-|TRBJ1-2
ASSPRDFFYGYT
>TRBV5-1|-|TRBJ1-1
ASSWGPPDLNTEAF
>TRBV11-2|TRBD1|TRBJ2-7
ASSLGDSTYEQY
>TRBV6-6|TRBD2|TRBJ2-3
ASSPRGVQGTDTQY
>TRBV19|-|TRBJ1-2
ASSILAKDYGYT
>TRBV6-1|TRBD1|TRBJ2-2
ASSGGTGGSITGELF
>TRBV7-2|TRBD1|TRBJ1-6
ASSLGQGVNSPLH
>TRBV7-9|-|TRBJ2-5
ASSLDQTTRETQY
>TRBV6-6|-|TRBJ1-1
ASSGNTEAF
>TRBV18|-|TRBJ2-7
ASSSLSYEQY
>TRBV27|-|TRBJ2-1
ASSVGGYNEQF
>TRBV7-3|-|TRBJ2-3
ASSLIGSPDTQY
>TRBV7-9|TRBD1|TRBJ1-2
ASSSEGAGYGYT
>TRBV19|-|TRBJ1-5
ATRGRDYSNQPQH
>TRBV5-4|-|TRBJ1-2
ASSRETGEYGYT
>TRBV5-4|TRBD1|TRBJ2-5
ASSPWTGQHQETQY
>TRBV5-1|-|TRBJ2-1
ASSWGSSPNEQF
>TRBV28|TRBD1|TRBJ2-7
ASSQGQVI
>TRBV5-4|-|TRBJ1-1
ASSLGPKGGEGDTEAF
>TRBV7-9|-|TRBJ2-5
ASSFLGVQETQY
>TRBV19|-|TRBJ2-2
ASSILTNTGELF
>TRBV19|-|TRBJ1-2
ASSRLGDGYGYT
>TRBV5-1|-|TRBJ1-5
ASSQDEGNQPQH
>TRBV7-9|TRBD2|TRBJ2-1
ASSLNRNSGVVREQF
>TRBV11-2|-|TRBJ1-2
ASSLGSHRESGYT
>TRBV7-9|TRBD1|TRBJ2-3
ASSPTTGFTDTQY
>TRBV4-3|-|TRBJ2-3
ASSLAGTSGVDTQY
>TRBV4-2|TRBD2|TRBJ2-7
ASSQEGLERRYEQY
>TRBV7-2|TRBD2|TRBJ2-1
ASSSLRLAGGLGEQF
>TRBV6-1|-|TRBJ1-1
ASSATVTNTEAF
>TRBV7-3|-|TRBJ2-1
ASSKSGVGGNEQF
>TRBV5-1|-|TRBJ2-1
ASSQQGGEQF
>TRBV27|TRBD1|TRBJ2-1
ASSLGTGVVSYNEQF
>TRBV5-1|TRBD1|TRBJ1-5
ASSVTGGDQPQH
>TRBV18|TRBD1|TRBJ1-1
ASSPPNRGKNTEAF
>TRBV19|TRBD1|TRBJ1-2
ASRDKGARGYT
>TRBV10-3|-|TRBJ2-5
AISEGDFGETQY
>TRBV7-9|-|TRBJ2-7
ASSLAGSYEQY
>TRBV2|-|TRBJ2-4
ASKKEGYLAKNIQY
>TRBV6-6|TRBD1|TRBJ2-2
ASSRTGPGELF
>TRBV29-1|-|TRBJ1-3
SVKMDSGNTIY
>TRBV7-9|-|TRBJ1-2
ASSLGDRQENYGYT